Described below is a single T cell receptor beta chain sequence and its context. Its antigen is currently unknown. These data come from a study of vaccination effects on CD4 cells after COVID-19. Study details: The post-vaccine samples were taken, at the median, 72 days after the second dose.

Repertoires were generated with immunoSEQ multiplex PCR, while TCRdb's copy carries only in-frame clones and drops some. The table lists more than 35,000 clones, 70% to 85% of them singletons. Ahead of sequencing, the ViraFEST assay grew antigen-specific CD4+ T cells using viral peptide pools. After around ten days in culture, the CD4+ T cells were isolated. It was two doses of either the BNT162b2 or mRNA-1273 vaccine that participants received. The CDR3 is 18 residues long. V shed 5 bases and J 6 bases; nucleotides not matched to a gene: 20. Germline V gene sequence: CDR1 SGHVS, CDR2 FQNEAQ. Sequences were derived from CD4+ T cells from PBMCs cultured with HCoV-NL63 spike peptides, sampled after COVID-19 vaccination. This clonotype was obtained from a human donor who received a COVID-19 vaccine. Some clones in this sample may be carry-over from other donors' samples. The rearrangement links TRBV7-8 to TRBJ1-2; 8 bases match TRBD1. The CDR3 coding sequence is TGTGCCAGCAGCCCCTTAGGACAGGGCGCCCCGGATAGGGATGGCTACACCTTC. This gives the protein CASSPLGQGAPDRDGYTF.